The 19 T cell receptor beta chains listed next were all sequenced from one sample in a study of T-cell reconstitution after alpha-beta-depleted transplantation in children. Molecular barcoding with unique molecular identifiers was used for the TCRbeta library. TCRdb re-analysed the PCR reads in MiXCR, keeping a single row per CDR3 protein. The sample lists hundreds of thousands of distinct CDR3 sequences, more than 9% occurring once. Source: PBMCs from the stem cell graft donor, taken from the stem cell graft. Receptor source: a human donor who donated a stem cell graft to a child with acute myeloid leukemia.

This chain uses TRBV6-2 or TRBV6-3 with TRBJ2-7, with D possibly being TRBD2 (5 bases). The CDR3 consists of 14 residues. CDR1 and CDR2 (germline): MNHEY, SVGEGT. Trimming cost V 6 bases and J 2 bases, with 14 bases left between them. The CDR3 DNA is TGTGCCAGCAGACGAAGCGGCTCCCCCTACGAGCAGTACTTC. Amino acids: CASRRSGSPYEQYF.

This clonotype appeared many times. The rearrangement uses TRBV15 and TRBJ2-5; D is undetermined. V was pared by 1 base and J by 5 bases, with 14 bases between. CDR3 length: 15 amino acids. Per the germline V gene, CDR1 is LNHNV and CDR2 is YYDKDF (reference sequence). The CDR3: CATSRVGPKRETQYF. The DNA for the CDR3 is TGTGCCACCAGCAGAGTAGGGCCCAAGAGGGAGACCCAGTACTTC. The full variable domain, completed using reference TRBV15 and TRBJ2-5, is DAMVIQNPRYQVTQFGKPVTLSCSQTLNHNVMYWYQQKSSQAPKLLFHYYDKDFNNEADTPDNFQSRRPNTSFCFLDIRSPGLGDTAMYLCATSRVGPKRETQYFGPGTRLLVL.

This clonotype occurred a few times. The chain links TRBV3-1 to TRBJ2-5, with 7 bases matching TRBD2. This CDR3 is built from 14 residues. Germline lookup yields CDR1 LGHDT and CDR2 YNNKEL (reference sequence). V lost 4 bases, J lost 6 bases, and 8 bases stayed unmatched. CDR3 protein: CASSLRTSQKTQYF. In nucleotides, the CDR3 is TGTGCCAGCAGCCTGAGGACTAGTCAAAAGACCCAGTACTTC.

In its sample, this clonotype was seen many times. The chain is built from TRBV7-8 and TRBJ2-2; D could derive from TRBD1 or TRBD2 (6 bases each). V gave up 10 bases and J gave up 6 bases, with 21 bases separating them. Germline V gene data show CDR1 as SGHVS and CDR2 as FQNEAQ. The CDR3 consists of 15 residues. The CDR3 DNA is TGTGCCACCACGAGGGCCCCGGGGGCCCCCGGGGAGCTGTTTTTT. Its protein is CATTRAPGAPGELFF. Looking up the rest from reference TRBV7-8 and TRBJ2-2 gives the full variable domain: GAGVSQSPRYKVAKRGQDVALRCDPISGHVSLFWYQQALGQGPEFLTYFQNEAQLDKSGLPSDRFFAERPEGSVSTLKIQRTQQEDSAVYLCATTRAPGAPGELFFGEGSRLTVL.

This clonotype was counted at least ten times. The chain is built from TRBV20-1 and TRBJ2-1; 16 bases agree with TRBD2. Germline CDR1 reads DFQATT; CDR2 reads SNEGSKA (reference sequence). The V segment lost 7 bases and the J segment 1 base; nucleotides outside the gene matches: 4. CDR3 length: 16 amino acids. The chain's CDR3 is CSGQGLAGGSYNEQFF. In DNA, the CDR3 is TGCAGTGGCCAGGGACTAGCGGGAGGGTCCTACAATGAGCAGTTCTTC.

In this sample, this clonotype turned up many times. The chain recombines TRBV7-3 with TRBJ2-1, with 7 nucleotides matching TRBD2. The CDR3 loop spans 19 amino acids. V trimming: 5 bases; J trimming: 1 base; junction bases outside the gene matches: 17. The V gene's germline CDR1 is SGHTA and CDR2 FQGTGA. CDR3 coding DNA: TGTGCCAGCAGCCAACCCCCGCCTAGCGGAGGAGGTTCCTACAATGAGCAGTTCTTC. Its protein is CASSQPPPSGGGSYNEQFF.

This clonotype has only a few counts. V and J are TRBV29-1 and TRBJ2-7, with a tentative D call TRBD2 (6 bases). Germline-derived CDR1 and CDR2 are SQVTM and ANQGSEA. This CDR3 region has 13 residues. The V and J ends lost 4 bases and 0 bases respectively, with 10 bases between them. CDR3 coding DNA: TGCAGCGTTGGTAGCGGTCTCTCCTACGAGCAGTACTTC. Its translation is CSVGSGLSYEQYF.

This clonotype has at least ten counts. V is TRBV5-1 and J is TRBJ2-5; 11 bases are a match to TRBD2. Germline V lookup: CDR1 SGHRS, CDR2 YFSETQ. The CDR3 extends over 15 amino acids. V gave up 1 base and J gave up 4 bases; unmatched junction bases: 3. This chain's CDR3 is CASSLTSGSTETQYF. CDR3 DNA: TGCGCCAGCAGCTTGACTAGCGGGAGCACAGAGACCCAGTACTTC.

The rearrangement joins TRBV27 to TRBJ2-7; no definite D call. The germline V gene has CDR1 MNHEY and CDR2 SMNVEV (reference sequence). The ends were cut back, 6 bases at V and 1 base at J, with 13 bases in the middle. The CDR3 totals 14 residues. CDR3 sequence reads: CASSPSARSYEQYF. The CDR3 bases are TGTGCCAGCAGCCCTTCGGCGCGGTCCTACGAGCAGTACTTC.

In nucleotides, the CDR3 is TGCAGCGTTGAATCCTCCCTGGGGACAGATACGCAGTATTTT. The encoded protein is CSVESSLGTDTQYF. The chain links TRBV29-1 to TRBJ2-3, with unresolved D. The V end lost 2 bases, the J end lost 3 bases, and 12 bases lay between the germline ends. This CDR3 is built from 14 residues. Per the germline V gene, CDR1 is SQVTM and CDR2 is ANQGSEA.

This clonotype showed up just a few times. The V call is TRBV7-9, the J call TRBJ2-7, with D possibly being TRBD1 (6 bases). CDR1 and CDR2 (germline): SEHNR, FQNEAQ (reference sequence). This CDR3 region has 15 residues. Trimming stripped 7 bases from V and 0 bases from J, with 16 bases between. The CDR3 DNA is TGTGCCAGCACCTCGGACAGAAAGAACTCCTACGAGCAGTACTTC. It specifies CASTSDRKNSYEQYF.

This clonotype appeared many times. The chain has TRBV29-1 and TRBJ2-7, with D maybe TRBD1 (5 bases). The CDR3 has 12 amino acids. Trimming took off 6 bases at V and 6 bases at J, with 15 bases between the two ends. Germline assignment: CDR1 SQVTM and CDR2 ANQGSEA. CDR3 nucleotide sequence: TGCAGCGTAGCGACAGCGAATCTCGAGCAGTACTTC. Its protein product is CSVATANLEQYF.

This clonotype was picked up many times. The chain has TRBV28 and TRBJ2-7; 11 bases match TRBD1. V was clipped by 5 bases and J by 3 bases; unmatched bases: 3. The CDR3 runs to 14 residues. The germline CDR1 and CDR2 sequences are MDHEN and SYDVKM. CDR3 DNA sequence: TGTGCCAGCAGTAGGACAGGGGGCCACTACGAGCAGTACTTC. Protein sequence: CASSRTGGHYEQYF.

Ten or more counts support this clonotype. The rearrangement links TRBV12-3 or TRBV12-4 to TRBJ2-3, with 12 bases lining up with TRBD1. The CDR3 runs 15 residues. With 4 bases clipped from V and 6 bases from J, the junction kept 5 bases outside the gene matches. The CDR3 region is CASSWDRGHPDTQYF. In nucleotides, the CDR3 is TGTGCCAGCAGTTGGGACAGGGGGCATCCGGATACGCAGTATTTT.

The sample holds many counts of this clonotype. The rearrangement uses TRBV5-1 and TRBJ2-7, with TRBD1 matching 11 bases. The V gene's germline CDR1 is SGHRS and CDR2 YFSETQ. The CDR3 totals 16 residues. Trimming removed 1 base from V and 1 base from J; junction bases left unmatched: 4. The CDR3 DNA is TGCGCCAGCAGCTTGCTTGGGACAGGGGGATCCTACGAGCAGTACTTC. The encoded protein is CASSLLGTGGSYEQYF.

This clonotype was detected many times. The chain has TRBV29-1 and TRBJ2-7, with a possible D match to TRBD1 (5 bases). The V end lost 7 bases, the J end lost 6 bases, and 13 bases lay between the germline ends. There are 11 residues in the CDR3. Per the germline V gene, CDR1 is SQVTM and CDR2 is ANQGSEA. CDR3 amino acids: CSGWQGSEQYF. CDR3 in DNA: TGCAGCGGATGGCAGGGAAGCGAGCAGTACTTC.

This clonotype was detected ten times or more. The chain couples TRBV6-2 or TRBV6-3 to TRBJ2-7; tentatively, D is TRBD1 (5 bases). There are 15 residues in the CDR3. Germline lookup yields CDR1 MNHEY and CDR2 SVGEGT. Between the trimmed V and J ends, which lost 7 bases and 2 bases, there was a span of 18 bases. The CDR3 DNA follows: TGTGCCAGCATTGCAGAAGGGGTACATGCCTACGAGCAGTACTTC. This gives the protein CASIAEGVHAYEQYF.

The chain uses TRBV7-9 and TRBJ2-3, with D hard to call. The CDR3 is 14 residues long. Germline V gives CDR1 SEHNR, CDR2 FQNEAQ (reference sequence). V was pared by 5 bases and J by 3 bases, with 12 bases between. CDR3 region: CASSPQITTDTQYF. The DNA for the CDR3 is TGTGCCAGCAGCCCCCAAATCACGACAGATACGCAGTATTTT.

In this sample, this clonotype turned up many times. The CDR3 bases are TGTGCCAGCAGCCAAGATTGGGCCTACGAGCAGTACTTC. Encoded protein: CASSQDWAYEQYF. J is TRBJ2-7 and V is TRBV4-2; D call uncertain. The CDR3 covers 13 residues. With 0 bases removed from V and 2 bases from J, the gap between germline ends came to 5 bases. Germline CDR1 is LGHNA and CDR2 is YNFKEQ.